This TCR beta chain was obtained from a study of OX40 agonist ivuxolimab in advanced cancers. General study results and limits: Circulating CD4+ and CD8+ T cells showed clonal expansion by week 6 at 0.1 to 3.0 mg/kg. Also present in some nonresponders was a low level of normalized T-cell clonal expansion. Undetermined was the antigen specificity of the expanded peripheral T cells.

Libraries were prepared by immunoSEQ multiplex PCR; TCRdb keeps only in-frame clonotypes and omits some of them. Here the sample spans about 65,000 clones, roughly 84% being singletons. For this clone: Its matching antigen is unknown.

The germline gives CDR1 SGHAT, CDR2 FQNNGV. This CDR3 has 16 amino acids. The ends were cut back, 2 bases at V and 6 bases at J, with 18 bases in the middle. The sequencing here drew on CD4+ or CD8+ T cells sorted from blood, taken in a trial of the OX40 agonist ivuxolimab. V gene TRBV11-2 combines with J gene TRBJ2-3; the D gene is possibly TRBD1 (6 bases). This TCR was recovered from an adult with an advanced solid tumor such as melanoma, head and neck, liver or kidney cancer. The CDR3 DNA is TGTGCCAGCAGCTTAAGGGGGTGGGTAGTCCGGGATACGCAGTATTTT. Translating gives CASSLRGWVVRDTQYF.